The T cell receptor (beta chain) described here comes from a study of cytomegalovirus exposure and HLA in healthy donors. Points from the study as a whole: Cytomegalovirus status was reportedly diagnosed by the classifier with high specificity and sensitivity.

Donors were drawn from the approximately 130-subject validation cohort, separate from the roughly 670-subject first cohort. In regard to this clone: No antigen is known for it.

Looked up from germline, CDR1 is GTSNPN and CDR2 is SVGIG (reference sequence). V lost 2 bases to trimming and J lost 3 bases, with 10 bases between them. This CDR3 comprises 14 residues. Clones were sequenced by immunoSEQ multiplex PCR, and TCRdb holds only the in-frame ones, with some missing. Among approximately 72,000 clones listed, 85% to 95% were seen once. The chain has TRBV30 and TRBJ1-4; possibly TRBD1 for D (5 bases). This TCR came from a woman between 18 and 29 years old in good health and CMV-seronegative. Specimen: PBMCs. CDR3: CAWSYGTSNEKLFF. The CDR3 nucleotides read TGTGCCTGGAGTTACGGGACTTCTAATGAAAAACTGTTTTTT.